This TCR beta chain stems from a study of blood T cell repertoires in COVID-19. Study-wide context: The samples span acute and convalescent COVID-19 from the United States, Italy and Spain. In each case, the material was cDNA or gDNA derived from T cells, B-cell-depleted T cells, or PBMCs.

Sequenced by immunoSEQ multiplex PCR; TCRdb stores in-frame clones only, minus some. The table has 100,000 to 150,000 clones, about 70% seen once. The trim removed 5 bases at V and 3 bases at J, leaving 3 bases unmatched. There are 15 residues in the CDR3. The germline gives CDR1 KGHDR, CDR2 SFDVKD. The specimen sequenced was peripheral blood. This chain connects TRBV24-1 to TRBJ2-3, with 11 bases that match TRBD1. This sequence was found in a woman in her 70s with acute or convalescent COVID-19. The CDR3 DNA reads TGTGCCACCAGTGTAGGGACAGGGGGAACAGATACGCAGTATTTT. Translating gives CATSVGTGGTDTQYF.